One and the same sample provided the 7 T cell receptor beta chains below, sequenced in a study of T cell repertoires in ileal Crohn's disease. Time point noted: neoterminal ileum biopsy at postoperative endoscopy, about 6 months after surgery. Profiling relied on immunoSEQ multiplex PCR, and the TCRdb table lists in-frame clones only, not all of them. The sample lists over 7,500 clones, over 65% occurring once. The sequencing input was ileal tissue. The receptors were gathered from an adult with Crohn's disease.

V usage is TRBV29-1 and J usage is TRBJ1-3; 12 bases are a match to TRBD1. The germline V gene encodes CDR1 SQVTM and CDR2 ANQGSEA. The CDR3 has 16 amino acids. The junction had 4 bases not matched to a gene; V was cut back by 4 bases and J by 0 bases. The CDR3 spells CSVGGTGGLSGNTIYF. CDR3 in DNA: TGCAGCGTTGGGGGGACAGGGGGCCTCTCTGGAAACACCATATATTTT.

The genes are TRBV5-1 and TRBJ2-5, with 7 bases identical to TRBD1. The assigned J gene may be wrong: the sequence end matches TRBJ2-7 better. This CDR3 spans 14 amino acids. Looked up from germline, CDR1 is SGHRS and CDR2 is YFSETQ. The CDR3 spells CASSTAGGSYEQYF. The CDR3, as DNA: TGCGCCAGCAGCACGGCAGGGGGCTCCTACGAGCAGTACTTC.

The rearrangement uses TRBV4-2 and TRBJ1-2; D ambiguous. The CDR3 spans 16 residues. Germline values: CDR1 LGHNA, CDR2 YNFKEQ. Trimming stripped 0 bases from V and 5 bases from J, with 16 bases between. As DNA, the CDR3 is TGTGCCAGCAGCCAAGATCAAACTGCCAGGCTATATGGCTACACCTTC. Amino acid sequence: CASSQDQTARLYGYTF.

V usage is TRBV7-2 and J usage is TRBJ2-2; 7 bases line up with TRBD1. Germline trimming cut 1 base from V and 6 bases from J; bases unmatched to any gene: 5. Germline CDR1 SGHTA, CDR2 FQGNSA. This CDR3 spans 15 amino acids. This chain's CDR3 is CASSLGWTGPGELFF. For the CDR3, the DNA is TGTGCCAGCAGCTTAGGGTGGACAGGTCCCGGGGAGCTGTTTTTT.

This chain connects TRBV6-1 to TRBJ2-7; maybe TRBD1 (6 bases). Deletions cut 7 bases from V and 1 base from J, with 17 bases between. Germline CDR1 is MNHNS and CDR2 is SASEGT. This CDR3 has 15 amino acids. CDR3 DNA sequence: TGTGCCAGCAAGTGGGGTCAGGGGCGTTCCTACGAGCAGTACTTC. It is translated as CASKWGQGRSYEQYF.

The chain recombines TRBV5-4 with TRBJ1-1, with D maybe TRBD1 (5 bases). The CDR3 covers 12 residues. Germline lookup yields CDR1 SGHNT and CDR2 YYREEE (reference sequence). Deletions cut 7 bases from V and 6 bases from J, with 13 bases between. CDR3 sequence: CASASGGAEAFF. Written as DNA, the CDR3 is TGTGCCAGCGCCTCGGGAGGGGCTGAAGCTTTCTTT.

V usage is TRBV27 and J usage is TRBJ1-6; 10 bases fit TRBD1. CDR3 length: 14 residues. In germline, CDR1 is MNHEY, CDR2 SMNVEV (reference sequence). Trimming at V came to 6 bases and at J to 9 bases, leaving 5 bases not matched to a gene. CDR3 coding DNA: TGTGCCAGCAGCTCCGGGACAGGGGCTTCACCCCTCCACTTT. Translation: CASSSGTGASPLHF.